This T cell receptor beta chain is drawn from a study of response to subunit inactivated influenza vaccine. Germline CDR1 reads KGHSH; CDR2 reads LQKENI. This CDR3 has 17 amino acids. The junction had 9 bases not matched to a gene; V was cut back by 0 bases and J by 9 bases. Broader study findings: Authors suggested seasonal influenza vaccinations each recruit few new T cells.

Of note for this clonotype: Its antigen is as yet unknown.

Using its own MiXCR run on the RT-PCR reads, TCRdb lists one record per CDR3 protein. Altogether approximately 520,000 distinct CDR3 sequences are present, less than 30% being singletons, with the ten largest covering around 1.8%. V gene TRBV18 combines with J gene TRBJ2-1; 12 bases align to TRBD2. This sample comprised CD4+ T cells sorted from PBMCs, obtained roughly 5 days after vaccination. The TCR originated in a man between 45 and 60 years old who received an inactivated influenza vaccine. CDR3 sequence: CASSPPGGTSGFGEQFF. The CDR3 coding sequence is TGTGCCAGCTCACCACCGGGGGGGACTAGCGGGTTTGGTGAGCAGTTCTTC.